This TCR beta chain was recorded in a study of T cell responses to AZD1222 COVID-19 vaccine. Study-level information: Second-dose recipients at about 4 or about 12 weeks were treated as one pooled group. Broader study findings: All repertoire sampling was performed exclusively after the peak T cell response. Clonal diversity was possibly underestimated, and the donors were mostly white British, with more females.

In regard to this clone: The antigen is undetermined.

The length of the CDR3 is 15 residues. Germline CDR1 MNHEY, CDR2 SMNVEV (reference sequence). Trimming pared 8 bases from V and 4 bases from J, leaving 17 bases between. Data came from immunoSEQ multiplex PCR; TCRdb stores just in-frame clones and leaves some out. The repertoire holds around 78,000 clones, with over 75% as singletons. V and J are TRBV27 and TRBJ2-2; the D gene is possibly TRBD2 (6 bases). This clonotype was obtained from an adult in good health. Sequenced here: peripheral blood, sampled on day 0 of AZD1222 vaccination. The CDR3, as DNA: TGTGCCAGCGCGACTAGAGGCCGGATCACCGGGGAGCTGTTTTTT. Encoded protein: CASATRGRITGELFF.